This T cell receptor (beta chain) was retrieved from a study of blood T cell repertoires in COVID-19. Original processing methods: For nucleated cells, counts were estimated from reference gene primer amplification. The repertoire was sequenced with immunoSEQ multiplex PCR; TCRdb's copy has only in-frame clones and lacks some. That table supplies the V and J calls and clone size; D and trimming were determined from the DNA. The sample has approximately 400,000 clones; roughly 80% are singletons. Cohort assignment relied on participant-reported clinical history. Cohort 3 donors counted as recovered after two negative PCRs, clearance, or resolved symptoms. The germline V gene has CDR1 SGHRS and CDR2 YFSETQ. V lost 0 bases and J 6 bases, leaving 16 bases between the germline ends. This CDR3 has 15 amino acids.

The chain has TRBV5-1 and TRBJ2-7, with D hard to call. The specimen was PBMCs or T cells enriched from blood (not recorded which). The sequence was obtained from a woman aged 45-65 years who had recovered from COVID-19. The CDR3 coding sequence is TGCGCCAGCAGCTTGGCCGTGGGCGCAAGTGGCGAGCAGTACTTC. Protein sequence: CASSLAVGASGEQYF.